The entry that follows covers one T cell receptor (beta chain) sequence. Its target is not known. Vbeta (60) and Jbeta (13) primers were used in the PCR. Sequencing was performed with immunoSEQ multiplex PCR; in TCRdb, only in-frame clones are kept and a portion is missing. The sample lists about 140,000 clones, over 75% seen once, with 8.8% in the top ten. Germline-derived CDR1 and CDR2 are GTSNPN and SVGIG (reference sequence). CDR3 length equals 13 residues. V trimming: 3 bases; J trimming: 2 bases; junction bases outside the gene matches: 3. This sample stems from a study of cytomegalovirus exposure and HLA in healthy donors. Study conclusions and caveats: In a later analysis, TCR beta V- and J-gene trimming was associated with a missense DCLRE1C variant.

The clonotype originates from a woman in her forties or fifties in good health and CMV-seropositive. The chain links TRBV30 to TRBJ2-7; TRBD1 agrees at 8 bases. The sample comprised PBMCs. The CDR3 loop reads CAWRSRGPYEQYF. CDR3 nucleotide sequence: TGTGCCTGGAGGAGCAGGGGGCCCTACGAGCAGTACTTC.